The sequence of this T cell receptor (beta chain) was determined in a study of blood T cell repertoires in COVID-19. As for the study in general: The United States, Italy and Spain supplied acute and convalescent COVID-19 samples. In each case, the material was cDNA or gDNA derived from T cells, B-cell-depleted T cells, or PBMCs.

Source study methods: Nucleated cell counts were estimated from reference gene primer amplification. Generated by immunoSEQ multiplex PCR, the TCRdb table keeps only in-frame clones and is missing some. V and J calls and clone size are copied from that table; D and trimming were computed from the DNA. This table has about 350,000 clones, about nine tenths appearing once. V dropped 0 bases and J dropped 0 bases, with 7 bases sitting between them. Germline CDR1 is SGHRS and CDR2 is YFSETQ. This CDR3 contains 15 residues. Enrolment of Seattle patients took place during active infection, and they were followed longitudinally.

V is TRBV5-1 and J is TRBJ1-3; D gene uncertain. The TCR sequence derives from a woman between 65 and 79 years old with COVID-19, enrolled during active disease. Sequencing was carried out using peripheral blood. In nucleotides, the CDR3 is TGCGCCAGCAGCTTGGTAACAGCCTCTGGAAACACCATATATTTT. Its translation is CASSLVTASGNTIYF.